This T cell receptor beta chain was sequenced for a study of cytomegalovirus exposure and HLA in healthy donors. Points from the study as a whole: It was reported in a later analysis that an Asian-associated ancestry cluster showed fewer N-insertions than the roughly 670-donor mean.

PCR involved 60 Vbeta and 13 Jbeta primers. Clones were sequenced by immunoSEQ multiplex PCR, and TCRdb holds only the in-frame ones, with some missing. The sample shows some 99,000 clones, 81% of them seen only once. Trimming shortened V by 1 base and J by 2 bases, and 11 bases separated the two germline ends. Germline V CDR1 and CDR2: SGHRS, YFSETQ. This CDR3 comprises 15 residues. This clone was detected only once. Its target is not known. The material sequenced was PBMCs. The rearrangement joins TRBV5-1 to TRBJ2-3, with D possibly being TRBD2 (6 bases). This receptor was obtained from a young woman in good health and CMV-seronegative. This chain's CDR3 is CASSLSREPTDTQYF. CDR3 in DNA: TGCGCCAGCAGCTTGAGCCGGGAGCCCACAGATACGCAGTATTTT.